Given below is one T cell receptor beta chain in context. The data stem from a study of T cells expressing NK-cell markers. TCRdb reprocessed the 5' RACE reads, keeping one entry per CDR3 protein, no DNA. Its clone listing holds approximately 150,000 distinct CDR3 sequences. The CDR3 covers 14 residues. Looked up from germline, CDR1 is LGHNA and CDR2 is YNFKEQ. This clonotype was sampled from a man between 18 and 35 years old in good health. The sequenced sample consisted of blood T cells: a sorted CD56 or NKG2C T cell subset, CD4+ or CD8+ T cells, or bulk PBMC T cells (not recorded which). The gene calls are TRBV4-2 and TRBJ1-1. The CDR3 spells CASSQDAGGDEAFF.